The 25 T cell receptor beta chains below come from one sample, sequenced in a study of pediatric ulcerative colitis. The repertoire was sequenced with immunoSEQ multiplex PCR; TCRdb's copy has only in-frame clones and lacks some. The sample lists under 70,000 clones; around 86% were seen once. Sequences were obtained from blood. Receptors were obtained from a boy between 5 and 17 years old who was a control in a study of pediatric ulcerative colitis.

The V gene is TRBV7-2, the J gene TRBJ2-7; no clear D. Germline CDR1 and CDR2: SGHTA and FQGNSA. The CDR3 contains 14 residues. Trimming pared 5 bases from V and 3 bases from J, leaving 14 bases between. The CDR3 is CASSPKTSLYEQYF. In DNA, the CDR3 is TGTGCCAGCAGCCCGAAGACCTCCCTCTACGAGCAGTACTTC.

The chain employs TRBV27 and TRBJ1-5; weak D call: TRBD1 (6 bases). This CDR3 region has 15 residues. V was cut by 1 base and J by 6 bases, with 13 bases left in between. Germline lookup yields CDR1 MNHEY and CDR2 SMNVEV (reference sequence). The CDR3 loop reads CASSLLRGAGQPQHF. CDR3 coding DNA: TGTGCCAGCAGTTTATTGCGGGGGGCCGGTCAGCCCCAGCATTTT.

This clone occurred once. The chain combines TRBV5-4 with TRBJ2-3, with 7 positions matching TRBD1. The CDR3 consists of 15 residues. V dropped 1 base and J dropped 4; count of bases not matched to a gene: 6. Germline-derived CDR1 and CDR2 are SGHNT and YYREEE (reference sequence). CDR3: CASSLQGVGADTQYF. The CDR3 coding sequence is TGTGCCAGCAGCTTGCAGGGGGTAGGGGCAGATACGCAGTATTTT.

The chain joins TRBV5-6 to TRBJ2-7; the match to TRBD1 covers 7 bases. Per germline, CDR1 SGHDT and CDR2 YYEEEE. The CDR3 contains 15 residues. V trimming: 6 bases; J trimming: 0 bases; junction bases outside the gene matches: 9. The CDR3 loop reads CASTPGQAFSYEQYF. CDR3 coding DNA: TGTGCCAGCACCCCAGGACAGGCATTCTCCTACGAGCAGTACTTC.

This rearrangement joins TRBV19 to TRBJ2-3, with 10 bases aligning to TRBD2. The trim removed 4 bases at V and 15 bases at J, leaving 22 bases unmatched. The CDR3 covers 17 residues. Germline lookup yields CDR1 LNHDA and CDR2 SQIVND (reference sequence). CDR3 in DNA: TGTGCCAGTAGTACTATCAGCCTAGCGGGAGCACAGATACGCCTTTATTTT. This sequence encodes CASSTISLAGAQIRLYF.

This chain joins TRBV7-2 and TRBJ2-3; D gene unclear. Trimming pared 1 base from V and 2 bases from J, leaving 13 bases between. From germline, CDR1 is SGHTA and CDR2 FQGNSA. CDR3 length equals 16 residues. The CDR3 loop is CASSLVASTATDTQYF. Here the CDR3 DNA reads TGTGCCAGCAGCTTAGTCGCGTCGACGGCCACAGATACGCAGTATTTT.

This sequence joins TRBV19 and TRBJ2-7; 9 nucleotides align to TRBD1. The V gene's germline CDR1 is LNHDA and CDR2 SQIVND (reference sequence). The CDR3 covers 13 residues. The V segment lost 9 bases and the J segment 3 bases; nucleotides outside the gene matches: 6. The CDR3, as DNA: TGTGCCAGCACAGGGGGCCCCCTCTACGAGCAGTACTTC. Protein sequence: CASTGGPLYEQYF.

The V and J genes are TRBV7-8 and TRBJ2-3; D remains ambiguous. V gave up 6 bases and J gave up 6 bases, with 10 bases separating them. The CDR3 totals 12 residues. From germline, CDR1 is SGHVS and CDR2 FQNEAQ. CDR3 sequence reads: CASSQNGDTQYF. The CDR3 nucleotides are TGTGCCAGCAGTCAGAATGGCGATACGCAGTATTTT.

There are a few counts of this clone. This chain uses TRBV7-2 with TRBJ1-1, with D unclear. Trimming stripped 2 bases from V and 5 bases from J, with 9 bases between. The CDR3 runs 13 residues. Germline V CDR1 and CDR2: SGHTA, FQGNSA. The CDR3 protein is CASSLTTGTEAFF. DNA of the CDR3: TGTGCCAGCAGCTTAACGACGGGGACTGAAGCTTTCTTT.

The gene calls are TRBV7-8 and TRBJ2-3; 7 bases fit TRBD2. This CDR3 has 14 residues. Germline CDR1 SGHVS, CDR2 FQNEAQ. The V gene end was trimmed by 5 bases and the J gene end by 0 bases; junction bases not matched to a gene: 2. CDR3 DNA: TGTGCCAGCAGCGAACTAGCGAGCACAGATACGCAGTATTTT. Protein sequence: CASSELASTDTQYF.

The chain uses TRBV5-5 and TRBJ1-1; 7 bases map to TRBD1. Germline CDR1 and CDR2: SGHKS and YYEKEE (reference sequence). Unmatched junction bases numbered 7, after V lost 5 bases and J lost 0 bases. The CDR3 consists of 15 residues. The CDR3 protein is CASRPETGMNTEAFF. DNA of the CDR3: TGTGCCAGCAGACCTGAGACAGGGATGAACACTGAAGCTTTCTTT. The full variable domain, with the rest looked up from reference TRBV5-5 and TRBJ1-1, is DAGVTQSPTHLIKTRGQQVTLRCSPISGHKSVSWYQQVLGQGPQFIFQYYEKEERGRGNFPDRFSARQFPNYSSELNVNALLLGDSALYLCASRPETGMNTEAFFGQGTRLTVV.

This chain connects TRBV11-2 to TRBJ2-7, with D tentatively TRBD1 (5 bases). The V and J ends lost 5 bases and 7 bases respectively, with 15 bases between them. The CDR3 covers 13 residues. From germline, CDR1 is SGHAT and CDR2 FQNNGV. CDR3 amino acids: CASSLHAGREQYF. The CDR3 nucleotides are TGTGCCAGCAGCCTACACGCAGGGCGGGAGCAGTACTTC.

J is TRBJ1-3 and V is TRBV6-1; possible D gene TRBD1, 6 bases. This CDR3 contains 14 residues. V lost 5 bases to trimming and J lost 1 base, with 9 bases between them. CDR1 and CDR2 (germline): MNHNS, SASEGT. CDR3 in amino acids: CASSSGVSGNTIYF. CDR3 DNA: TGTGCCAGCAGTTCAGGGGTGTCTGGAAACACCATATATTTT.

This chain links TRBV11-2 with TRBJ2-1; TRBD1 might be the D (5 bases). The V end lost 1 base, the J end lost 3 bases, and 7 bases lay between the germline ends. Germline V gene sequence: CDR1 SGHAT, CDR2 FQNNGV. CDR3 length: 14 amino acids. The CDR3 bases are TGTGCCAGCAGCTTAGGCCAGGGCTACAATGAGCAGTTCTTC. Amino acids: CASSLGQGYNEQFF.

The V gene is TRBV5-6, the J gene TRBJ2-1; D remains ambiguous. Germline V gene sequence: CDR1 SGHDT, CDR2 YYEEEE. The length of the CDR3 is 11 residues. The V and J ends lost 2 bases and 9 bases respectively, with 6 bases between them. The CDR3 sequence: CASSLSSEQFF. CDR3 DNA sequence: TGTGCCAGCAGCTTATCAAGTGAGCAGTTCTTC.

The chain combines TRBV5-1 with TRBJ2-1; 13 bases agree with TRBD2. The CDR3 has 16 amino acids. The V and J ends lost 1 base and 9 bases, in that order; junction bases with no gene match: 7. Germline assignment: CDR1 SGHRS and CDR2 YFSETQ. CDR3 DNA: TGCGCCAGCAGCTTGCTCACTAGCGGGGGGGCAGGTGAGCAGTTCTTC. Translated: CASSLLTSGGAGEQFF.

Comment on this clone: Other DNA sequences in this specimen translate into the identical CDR3. The V gene is TRBV6-1, the J gene TRBJ1-5, with TRBD1 matching over 10 bases. From germline, CDR1 is MNHNS and CDR2 SASEGT. The CDR3 runs to 17 residues. Germline trimming cut 4 bases from V and 0 bases from J; bases unmatched to any gene: 6. The CDR3 nucleotides are TGTGCCAGCAGTGGCCCCGGGACAGGGGTTAGCAATCAGCCCCAGCATTTT. Protein sequence: CASSGPGTGVSNQPQHF.

The chain joins TRBV18 to TRBJ2-3; no clear D gene. The CDR3 is 14 residues long. Germline CDR1 and CDR2: KGHSH and LQKENI. The ends were cut back, 0 bases at V and 4 bases at J, with 8 bases in the middle. The CDR3 loop reads CASSPPGTADTQYF. The CDR3, as DNA: TGTGCCAGCTCACCACCCGGAACTGCAGATACGCAGTATTTT.

The chain links TRBV7-6 to TRBJ2-2, with 7 bases aligning to TRBD1. The CDR3 runs 15 residues. Germline V gene sequence: CDR1 SGHVS, CDR2 FNYEAQ. V shed 2 bases and J 0 bases; nucleotides not matched to a gene: 0. As DNA, the CDR3 is TGTGCCAGCAGCTTACAGGGGGCGAACACCGGGGAGCTGTTTTTT. Its protein product is CASSLQGANTGELFF.

The rearrangement links TRBV19 to TRBJ2-1; 7 bases line up with TRBD2. The ends lost 6 bases at V and 8 bases at J; junction bases unmatched: 13. The CDR3 covers 15 residues. CDR1 is LNHDA, CDR2 SQIVND, per germline (reference sequence). CDR3 DNA: TGTGCCAGTAGCATGGACGGGAGGAAAGGGTATGAGCAGTTCTTC. This codes for CASSMDGRKGYEQFF.

This chain joins TRBV18 and TRBJ2-4; D remains unclear. Germline CDR1 and CDR2: KGHSH and LQKENI. CDR3 length: 17 residues. V was shortened by 0 bases and J by 0 bases, with 12 bases between the two germline ends. CDR3 coding DNA: TGTGCCAGCTCACCACCCAACCCCGGGCTAGCCAAAAACATTCAGTACTTC. Amino acids: CASSPPNPGLAKNIQYF.

The gene calls are TRBV30 and TRBJ1-1; 9 bases are a match to TRBD1. The CDR3 loop spans 13 amino acids. Germline CDR1 GTSNPN, CDR2 SVGIG (reference sequence). V trimming: 1 base; J trimming: 7 bases; junction bases outside the gene matches: 4. CDR3 in amino acids: CAWSGQGVFEAFF. The DNA of the CDR3 is TGTGCCTGGAGTGGACAGGGGGTATTTGAAGCTTTCTTT.

J is TRBJ2-3 and V is TRBV11-2; 8 positions match TRBD2. CDR1 and CDR2 (germline): SGHAT, FQNNGV. The junction had 9 bases not matched to a gene; V was cut back by 5 bases and J by 2 bases. This CDR3 is built from 16 residues. CDR3 region: CASSRIWRGDTDTQYF. The CDR3 region has the DNA TGTGCCAGCAGCCGAATATGGCGGGGGGACACAGATACGCAGTATTTT.

CDR3 protein: CAWSTGVKYGYTF. DNA for the CDR3: TGTGCCTGGAGTACAGGGGTGAAGTATGGCTACACCTTC. This chain connects TRBV30 to TRBJ1-2; TRBD1 matches at 7 bases. CDR3 length: 13 residues. The germline V gene has CDR1 GTSNPN and CDR2 SVGIG (reference sequence). V lost 2 bases and J lost 5; bases outside the gene matches: 5.

This chain joins TRBV6-6 and TRBJ2-7; D is unclear. The CDR3 consists of 15 residues. Germline V gives CDR1 MNHNY, CDR2 SVGAGI (reference sequence). Trimming pared 2 bases from V and 3 bases from J, leaving 14 bases between. The CDR3 nucleotides are TGTGCCAGCAGTTACCTACTCGGATACAACTACGAGCAGTACTTC. Translation gives CASSYLLGYNYEQYF.